This TCR beta chain appears in the sequencing data of a study of naive and memory T cell subsets. After the first PCR, alpha and beta chain libraries were processed separately. Broader study findings: Clonotypes here are unpaired alpha or beta chain sequences.

This CDR3 region has 14 residues. Germline CDR1 SGHNT, CDR2 YYREEE (reference sequence). Trimming at V came to 4 bases and at J to 4 bases, leaving 8 bases not matched to a gene. The beta constant-region primer was an equimolar mix of two oligonucleotides covering TRBC1 and TRBC2. TCRdb redid the calling of the UMI-ligation and nested PCR reads with MiXCR, one entry per CDR3 protein. This sample carries 130,000 to 150,000 distinct CDR3 sequences, approximately 15% of them seen once, and the ten largest clones take about 0.14%. Worth noting for this clonotype: Its matching antigen is unknown.

The sample taken for sequencing was naive CD4+ T cells from blood. The rearrangement joins TRBV5-4 to TRBJ2-7; 7 bases line up with TRBD2. The TCR originated in a human donor in good health. Written as DNA, the CDR3 is TGTGCCAGCAGCCTAAACAGACTAGCTTACGAGCAGTACTTC. It encodes CASSLNRLAYEQYF. Looking up the rest from reference TRBV5-4 and TRBJ2-7 gives the full variable domain: ETGVTQSPTHLIKTRGQQVTLRCSSQSGHNTVSWYQQALGQGPQFIFQYYREEENGRGNFPPRFSGLQFPNYSSELNVNALELDDSALYLCASSLNRLAYEQYFGPGTRLTVT.